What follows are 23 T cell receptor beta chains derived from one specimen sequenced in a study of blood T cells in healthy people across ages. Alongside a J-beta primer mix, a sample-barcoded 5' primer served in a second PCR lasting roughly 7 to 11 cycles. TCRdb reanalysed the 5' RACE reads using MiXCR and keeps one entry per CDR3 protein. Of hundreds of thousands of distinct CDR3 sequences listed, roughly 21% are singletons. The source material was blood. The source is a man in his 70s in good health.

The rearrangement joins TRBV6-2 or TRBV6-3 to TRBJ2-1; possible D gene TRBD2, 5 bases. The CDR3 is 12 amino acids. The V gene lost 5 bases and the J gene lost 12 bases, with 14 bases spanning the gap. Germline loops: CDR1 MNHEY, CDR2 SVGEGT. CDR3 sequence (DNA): TGTGCCAGCAGTCCAGGACCACGGGGGCAGTTCTTC. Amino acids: CASSPGPRGQFF.

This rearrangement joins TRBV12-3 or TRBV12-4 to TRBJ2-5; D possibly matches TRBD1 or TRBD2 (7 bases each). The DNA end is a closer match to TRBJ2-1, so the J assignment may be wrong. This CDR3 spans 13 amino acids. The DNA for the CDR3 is TGTGCCAGCACCAGGGGGGGGAACAATGAGCAGTTCTTC. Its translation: CASTRGGNNEQFF.

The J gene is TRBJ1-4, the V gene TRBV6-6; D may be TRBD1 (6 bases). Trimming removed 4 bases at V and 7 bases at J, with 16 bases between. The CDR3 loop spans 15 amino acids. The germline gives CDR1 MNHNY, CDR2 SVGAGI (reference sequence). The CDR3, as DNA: TGTGCCAGCAGTTTACGACAGGCGGTGGGTGAAAAACTGTTTTTT. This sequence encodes CASSLRQAVGEKLFF.

The CDR3 reads CASSLEWWTGEPRGGVNEQFF. In nucleotides, the CDR3 is TGTGCCAGCAGCTTAGAGTGGTGGACAGGGGAACCGCGGGGAGGGGTAAATGAGCAGTTCTTC. The chain couples TRBV7-8 to TRBJ2-5, with 9 bases lining up with TRBD1. The tail of the sequence fits TRBJ2-1 better, so the J call may be wrong. The length of the CDR3 is 21 residues. Germline CDR1 and CDR2: SGHVS and FQNEAQ.

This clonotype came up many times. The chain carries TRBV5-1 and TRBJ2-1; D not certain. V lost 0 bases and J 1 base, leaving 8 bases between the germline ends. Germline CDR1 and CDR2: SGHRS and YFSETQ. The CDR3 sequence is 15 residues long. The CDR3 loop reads CASSLEPASYNEQFF. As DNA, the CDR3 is TGCGCCAGCAGCTTGGAGCCCGCGTCCTACAATGAGCAGTTCTTC.

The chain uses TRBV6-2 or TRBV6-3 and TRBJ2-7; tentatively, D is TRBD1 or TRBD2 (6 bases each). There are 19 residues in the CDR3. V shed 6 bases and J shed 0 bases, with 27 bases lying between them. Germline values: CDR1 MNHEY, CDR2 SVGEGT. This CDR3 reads CASSPPWGTVGGNSYEQYF. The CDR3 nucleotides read TGTGCCAGCAGCCCCCCATGGGGTACAGTGGGGGGCAACTCCTACGAGCAGTACTTC.

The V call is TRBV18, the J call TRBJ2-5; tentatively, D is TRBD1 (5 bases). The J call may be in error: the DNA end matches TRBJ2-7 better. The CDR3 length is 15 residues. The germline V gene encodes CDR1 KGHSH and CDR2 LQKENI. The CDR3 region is CASSPGAALTYEQYF. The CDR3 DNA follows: TGTGCCAGCTCACCAGGGGCAGCGTTGACCTACGAGCAGTACTTC.

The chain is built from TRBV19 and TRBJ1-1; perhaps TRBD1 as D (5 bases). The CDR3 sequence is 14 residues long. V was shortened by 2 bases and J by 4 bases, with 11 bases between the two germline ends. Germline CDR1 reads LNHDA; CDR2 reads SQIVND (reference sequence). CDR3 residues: CASSIPGGLTEAFF. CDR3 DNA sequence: TGTGCCAGTAGTATACCGGGGGGTCTCACTGAAGCTTTCTTT.

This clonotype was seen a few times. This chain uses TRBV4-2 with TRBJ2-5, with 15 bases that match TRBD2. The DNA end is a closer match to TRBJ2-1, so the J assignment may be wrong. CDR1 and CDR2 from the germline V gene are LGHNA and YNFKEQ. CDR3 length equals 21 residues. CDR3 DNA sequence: TGTGCCAGCAGCCAAGCGCCCGGACTAGCGGGAGGGCAGGGTGGCTACAATGAGCAGTTCTTC. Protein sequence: CASSQAPGLAGGQGGYNEQFF.

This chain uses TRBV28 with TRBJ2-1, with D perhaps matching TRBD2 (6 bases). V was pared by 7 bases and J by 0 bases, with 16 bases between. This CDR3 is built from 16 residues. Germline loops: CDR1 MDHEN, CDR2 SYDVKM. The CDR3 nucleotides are TGTGCCAGCACATTGGAGGGGTCGGGCTCCTACAATGAGCAGTTCTTC. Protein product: CASTLEGSGSYNEQFF. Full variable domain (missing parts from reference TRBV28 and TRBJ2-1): DVKVTQSSRYLVKRTGEKVFLECVQDMDHENMFWYRQDPGLGLRLIYFSYDVKMKEKGDIPEGYSVSREKKERFSLILESASTNQTSMYLCASTLEGSGSYNEQFFGPGTRLTVL.

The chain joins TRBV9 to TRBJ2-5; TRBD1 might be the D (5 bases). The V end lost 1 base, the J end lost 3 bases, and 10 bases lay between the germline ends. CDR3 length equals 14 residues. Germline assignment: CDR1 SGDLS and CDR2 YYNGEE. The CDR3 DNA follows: TGTGCCAGCAGCGTATCCTCAGGGAAAGAGACCCAGTACTTC. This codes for CASSVSSGKETQYF. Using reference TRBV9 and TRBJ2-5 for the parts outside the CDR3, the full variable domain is DSGVTQTPKHLITATGQRVTLRCSPRSGDLSVYWYQQSLDQGLQFLIQYYNGEERAKGNILERFSAQQFPDLHSELNLSSLELGDSALYFCASSVSSGKETQYFGPGTRLLVL.

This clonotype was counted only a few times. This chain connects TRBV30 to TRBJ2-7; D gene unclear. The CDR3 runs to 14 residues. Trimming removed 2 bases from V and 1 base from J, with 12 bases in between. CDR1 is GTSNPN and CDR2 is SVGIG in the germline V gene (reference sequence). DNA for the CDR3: TGTGCCTGGAGTCTGCCCGAGGTGTCCTACGAGCAGTACTTC. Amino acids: CAWSLPEVSYEQYF.

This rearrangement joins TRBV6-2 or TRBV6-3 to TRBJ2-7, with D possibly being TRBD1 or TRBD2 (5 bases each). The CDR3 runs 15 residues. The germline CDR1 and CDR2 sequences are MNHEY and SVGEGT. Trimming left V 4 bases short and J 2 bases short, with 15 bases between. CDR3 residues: CASSWIARGPYEQYF. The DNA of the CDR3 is TGTGCCAGCAGTTGGATAGCTCGGGGACCCTACGAGCAGTACTTC.

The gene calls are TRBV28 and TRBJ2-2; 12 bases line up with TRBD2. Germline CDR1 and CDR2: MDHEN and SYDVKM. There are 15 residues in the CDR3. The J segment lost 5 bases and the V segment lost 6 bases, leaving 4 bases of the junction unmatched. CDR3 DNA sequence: TGTGCCAGCAGGACTAGCGGGAGAGGTACCGGGGAGCTGTTTTTT. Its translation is CASRTSGRGTGELFF.

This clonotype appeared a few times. The CDR3 bases are TGTGCCAGCAGGCAGCGGGCTAGCGAGAAGTACGAGCAGTACTTC. Its translation: CASRQRASEKYEQYF. The V and J genes are TRBV6-5 and TRBJ2-7; D is perhaps TRBD2 (6 bases). V was shortened by 6 bases and J by 4 bases, with 19 bases between the two germline ends. This CDR3 contains 15 residues. The germline V gene has CDR1 MNHEY and CDR2 SVGAGI.

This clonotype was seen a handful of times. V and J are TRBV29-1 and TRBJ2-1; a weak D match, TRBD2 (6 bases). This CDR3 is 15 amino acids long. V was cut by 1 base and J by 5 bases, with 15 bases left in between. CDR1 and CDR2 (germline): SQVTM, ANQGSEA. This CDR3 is CSVEGVAGPHNEQFF. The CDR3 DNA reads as TGCAGCGTTGAAGGTGTGGCGGGACCCCACAATGAGCAGTTCTTC.

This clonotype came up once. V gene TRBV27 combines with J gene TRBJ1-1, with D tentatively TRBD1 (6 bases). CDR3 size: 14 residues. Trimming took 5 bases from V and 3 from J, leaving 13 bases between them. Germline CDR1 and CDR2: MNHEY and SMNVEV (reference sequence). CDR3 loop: CASSTGQRHTEAFF. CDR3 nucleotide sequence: TGTGCCAGCAGTACCGGACAGAGGCACACTGAAGCTTTCTTT.

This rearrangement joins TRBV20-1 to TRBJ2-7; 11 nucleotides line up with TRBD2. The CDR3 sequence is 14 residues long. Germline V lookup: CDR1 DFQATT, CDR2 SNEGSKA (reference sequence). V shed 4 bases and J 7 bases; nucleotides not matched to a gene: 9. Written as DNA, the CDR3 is TGCAGTGCTACCGCACTAGCGGGAGTAAGGGAGCAGTACTTC. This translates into CSATALAGVREQYF.

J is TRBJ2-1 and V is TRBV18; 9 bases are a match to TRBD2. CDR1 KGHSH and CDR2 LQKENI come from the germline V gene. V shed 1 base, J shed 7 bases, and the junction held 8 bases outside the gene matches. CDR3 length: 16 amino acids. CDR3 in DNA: TGTGCCAGCTCACCACGTGCGCGGGAGGGCCGGAATGAGCAGTTCTTC. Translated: CASSPRAREGRNEQFF.

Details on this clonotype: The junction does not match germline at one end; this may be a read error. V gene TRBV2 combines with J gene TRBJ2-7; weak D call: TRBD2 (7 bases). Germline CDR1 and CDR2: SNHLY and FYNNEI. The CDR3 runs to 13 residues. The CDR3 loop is CSSSGDTSYEQYF. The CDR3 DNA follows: TGTTCCAGCAGCGGGGACACTTCCTACGAGCAGTACTTC.

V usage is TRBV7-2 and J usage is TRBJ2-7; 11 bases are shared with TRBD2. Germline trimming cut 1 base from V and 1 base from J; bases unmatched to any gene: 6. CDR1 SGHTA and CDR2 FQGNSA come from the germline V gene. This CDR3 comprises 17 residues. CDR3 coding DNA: TGTGCCAGCAGCTTAGTCGCGGGGACTAGCGGATCCTACGAGCAGTACTTC. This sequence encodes CASSLVAGTSGSYEQYF.

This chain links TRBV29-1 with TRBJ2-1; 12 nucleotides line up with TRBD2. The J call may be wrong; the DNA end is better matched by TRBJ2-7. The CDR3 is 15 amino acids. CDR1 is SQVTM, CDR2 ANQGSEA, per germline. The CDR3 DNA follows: TGCAGCGTTGAAGGACTAGCGGGAGCCTCCTACGAGCAGTACTTC. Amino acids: CSVEGLAGASYEQYF.

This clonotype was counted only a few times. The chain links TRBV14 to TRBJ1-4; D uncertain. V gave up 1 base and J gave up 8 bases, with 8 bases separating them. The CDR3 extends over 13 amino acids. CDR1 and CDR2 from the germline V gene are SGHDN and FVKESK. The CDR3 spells CASSQVPGEKLFF. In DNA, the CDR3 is TGTGCCAGCAGCCAAGTTCCGGGGGAAAAACTGTTTTTT.